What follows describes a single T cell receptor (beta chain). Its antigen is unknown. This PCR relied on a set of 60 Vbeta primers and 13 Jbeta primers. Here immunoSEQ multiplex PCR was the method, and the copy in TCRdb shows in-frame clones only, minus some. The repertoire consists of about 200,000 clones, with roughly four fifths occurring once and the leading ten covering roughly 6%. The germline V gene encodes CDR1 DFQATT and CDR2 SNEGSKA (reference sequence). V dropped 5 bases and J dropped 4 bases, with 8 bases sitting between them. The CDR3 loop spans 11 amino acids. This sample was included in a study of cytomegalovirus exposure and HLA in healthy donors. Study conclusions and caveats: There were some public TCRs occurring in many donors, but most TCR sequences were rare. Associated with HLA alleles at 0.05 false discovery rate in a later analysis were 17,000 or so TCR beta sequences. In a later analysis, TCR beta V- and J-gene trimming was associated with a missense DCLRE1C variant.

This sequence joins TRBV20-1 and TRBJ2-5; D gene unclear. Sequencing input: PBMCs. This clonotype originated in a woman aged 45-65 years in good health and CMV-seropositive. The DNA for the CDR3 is TGCAGTGCTGGAGTCGGAGAGACCCAGTACTTC. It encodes CSAGVGETQYF.